The rows below give T cell receptor beta chains drawn from one sample of a study of response to subunit inactivated influenza vaccine. One entry per CDR3 protein results from TCRdb running MiXCR on the RT-PCR reads. The sample shows fewer than 600,000 distinct CDR3 sequences, around 7.7% of them seen only once. This material consisted of PBMCs from blood, taken about 24 months after vaccination. These receptors all come from a man between 50 and 75 years old who received an inactivated influenza vaccine. Each CDR3 is given with its conserved first and last residue. D genes are given only for firm matches. Only some rows state a clone size, as once, few, many or a class for expanded clones.

j_call: TRBJ2-7; v_call: TRBV20-1; d_call: NA; clone_size: many; cdr3_nt: TGCAGTGCTAGAGACGGACGGTCCTACGAGCAGTACTTC; cdr3_aa: CSARDGRSYEQYF
j_call: TRBJ2-1; v_call: TRBV5-1; d_call: TRBD1; clone_size: many; cdr3_nt: TGCGCCAGCAGCATACCGACAGGGGTTGGTGACAATGAGCAGTTCTTC; cdr3_aa: CASSIPTGVGDNEQFF
j_call: TRBJ1-2; v_call: TRBV5-5; d_call: NA; clone_size: NA; cdr3_nt: TGTGCCAGCAGCCTCGGGAGGGTCGACTATGGCTACACCTTC; cdr3_aa: CASSLGRVDYGYTF
j_call: TRBJ2-7; v_call: TRBV20-1; d_call: NA; clone_size: few; cdr3_nt: TGCAGTGCTAGAGCGGGGGTCTACGAGCAGTACTTC; cdr3_aa: CSARAGVYEQYF
j_call: TRBJ2-1; v_call: TRBV7-9; d_call: TRBD2; clone_size: few; cdr3_nt: TGTGCCAGCAGTAGCGGGGCAATTTCCTACAATGAGCAGTTCTTC; cdr3_aa: CASSSGAISYNEQFF
j_call: TRBJ2-7; v_call: TRBV11-2; d_call: NA; clone_size: NA; cdr3_nt: TGTGCCAGCAGCCCCCATTGGGGTAGCTCCTACGAGCAGTACTTC; cdr3_aa: CASSPHWGSSYEQYF
j_call: TRBJ2-1; v_call: TRBV24-1; d_call: NA; clone_size: few; cdr3_nt: TGTGCCACCAGTACAGACAATGAGCAGTTCTTC; cdr3_aa: CATSTDNEQFF
j_call: TRBJ2-7; v_call: TRBV14; d_call: TRBD2; clone_size: NA; cdr3_nt: TGTGCCAGCAGCCATCGCGGGGGGCGGTACTACGAGCAGTACTTC; cdr3_aa: CASSHRGGRYYEQYF
j_call: TRBJ1-6; v_call: TRBV20-1; d_call: NA; clone_size: NA; cdr3_nt: TGCAGTGCTAGAATGGCCGAGCGCAGCTCCTATAATTCACCCCTCCACTTT; cdr3_aa: CSARMAERSSYNSPLHF
j_call: TRBJ2-4; v_call: TRBV7-9; d_call: NA; clone_size: many; cdr3_nt: TGTGCCAGCAGCTTGACGGGGGCCAAAAACATTCAGTACTTC; cdr3_aa: CASSLTGAKNIQYF